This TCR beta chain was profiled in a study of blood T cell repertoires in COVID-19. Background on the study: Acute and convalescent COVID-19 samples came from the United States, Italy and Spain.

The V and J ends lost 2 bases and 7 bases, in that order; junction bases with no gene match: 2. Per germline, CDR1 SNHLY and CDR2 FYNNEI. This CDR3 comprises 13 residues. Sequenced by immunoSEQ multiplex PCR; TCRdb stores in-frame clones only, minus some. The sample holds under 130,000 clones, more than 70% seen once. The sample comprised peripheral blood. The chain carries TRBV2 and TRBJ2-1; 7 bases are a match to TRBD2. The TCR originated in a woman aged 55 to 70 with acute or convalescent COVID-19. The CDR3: CASSELAVNEQFF. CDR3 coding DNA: TGTGCCAGCAGTGAACTAGCGGTAAATGAGCAGTTCTTC.